The 17 T cell receptor beta chains below all came from one sample that was sequenced in a study of blood T cell repertoires in COVID-19. Profiling relied on immunoSEQ multiplex PCR, and the TCRdb table lists in-frame clones only, not all of them. The repertoire consists of 150,000 or so clones, with 75% to 90% occurring once and the leading ten covering approximately 4.5%. The sequenced material came from peripheral blood. These receptors all come from a man in his sixties with COVID-19, enrolled during active disease.

The genes are TRBV5-1 and TRBJ1-2, with D unresolved. The germline V gene has CDR1 SGHRS and CDR2 YFSETQ. The V and J ends lost 2 bases and 6 bases respectively, with 11 bases between them. CDR3 length equals 13 residues. CDR3 bases: TGCGCCAGCAGCTTTTCTCCGTCCGATGGCTACACCTTC. Protein: CASSFSPSDGYTF.

Only one count was recorded for this clone. The chain uses TRBV7-2 and TRBJ1-5, with 11 bases that match TRBD1. V lost 6 bases to trimming and J lost 4 bases; unmatched junction nucleotides: 11. This CDR3 comprises 17 residues. The V gene's germline CDR1 is SGHTA and CDR2 FQGNSA. The CDR3 coding sequence is TGTGCCAGCAGTTATTTTACCGGGACAGGGGGGAATCAGCCCCAGCATTTT. Translation gives CASSYFTGTGGNQPQHF.

This chain connects TRBV6-2 or TRBV6-3 to TRBJ2-1, with 11 bases matching TRBD2. This CDR3 comprises 15 residues. After removal of 3 bases from V and 6 bases from J, the junction contained 4 bases not matched to a gene. The germline CDR1 and CDR2 sequences are MNHEY and SVGEGT. CDR3 region: CASSYLAGGRNEQFF. The CDR3 nucleotides are TGTGCCAGCAGTTATTTAGCGGGGGGGCGCAATGAGCAGTTCTTC.

The CDR3 DNA follows: TGTGCCATCAGTGACGGGGAGAATCAGCCCCAGCATTTT. This sequence encodes CAISDGENQPQHF. This chain uses TRBV10-3 with TRBJ1-5; the D is unclear. Germline loops: CDR1 ENHRY, CDR2 SYGVKD. This CDR3 contains 13 residues. Trimming pared 3 bases from V and 4 bases from J, leaving 7 bases between.

This clone was seen a single time. The V and J genes are TRBV4-3 and TRBJ1-2, with 8 nucleotides matching TRBD1. Per germline, CDR1 LGHNA and CDR2 YSLEER. The CDR3 spans 15 residues. V lost 0 bases, J lost 7 bases, and 7 bases stayed unmatched. DNA of the CDR3: TGCGCCAGCAGCCAAGATCCCAGGGGGCGGGGTGGCTACACCTTC. Amino acids: CASSQDPRGRGGYTF.

This clone was seen only once. This sequence joins TRBV18 and TRBJ1-3; D is undetermined. V was clipped by 3 bases and J by 0 bases, with 15 bases between them. CDR1 is KGHSH, CDR2 LQKENI, per germline. The CDR3 spans 17 residues. CDR3 nucleotide sequence: TGTGCCAGCTCACCGCCCCCAGGATACAACTCTGGAAACACCATATATTTT. As protein: CASSPPPGYNSGNTIYF.

The chain uses TRBV7-3 and TRBJ2-1; 13 positions match TRBD2. This CDR3 comprises 16 residues. The V gene end was trimmed by 0 bases and the J gene end by 9 bases; junction bases not matched to a gene: 5. Germline V gene lookup returns CDR1 SGHTA and CDR2 FQGTGA. CDR3 region: CASSLTLAGGLGEQFF. The CDR3 region has the DNA TGTGCCAGCAGCTTAACACTAGCGGGGGGGCTTGGTGAGCAGTTCTTC.

This clone was seen a few times. This chain connects TRBV27 to TRBJ1-2, with D possibly matching TRBD1 (5 bases). V was pared by 0 bases and J by 1 base, with 9 bases between. This CDR3 has 15 residues. Looked up from germline, CDR1 is MNHEY and CDR2 is SMNVEV (reference sequence). CDR3 nucleotide sequence: TGTGCCAGCAGTTTATCAGGGGTCGTTAACTATGGCTACACCTTC. Translation gives CASSLSGVVNYGYTF.

V is TRBV4-3 and J is TRBJ2-3; 11 nucleotides match TRBD1. The J segment lost 2 bases and the V segment lost 0 bases, leaving 4 bases of the junction unmatched. CDR3 length equals 17 residues. Germline V gene data show CDR1 as LGHNA and CDR2 as YSLEER. The CDR3 coding sequence is TGCGCCAGCAGCCAAGATGGGACAGGGGGTACCACAGATACGCAGTATTTT. Amino acids: CASSQDGTGGTTDTQYF.

The chain has TRBV19 and TRBJ2-3; 10 bases line up with TRBD2. Looked up from germline, CDR1 is LNHDA and CDR2 is SQIVND (reference sequence). V dropped 6 bases and J dropped 3; count of bases not matched to a gene: 9. The CDR3 has 16 residues. CDR3: CASSLGSGGRTDTQYF. CDR3 DNA: TGTGCCAGTAGCCTGGGTAGCGGGGGGAGAACAGATACGCAGTATTTT.

The V and J genes are TRBV5-6 and TRBJ2-3, with 10 bases matching TRBD2. This CDR3 region has 16 residues. Germline CDR1 and CDR2: SGHDT and YYEEEE. The V and J ends lost 3 bases and 5 bases, in that order; junction bases with no gene match: 9. The CDR3 bases are TGTGCCAGCAGCTGGTATAGCGGGGGGCTGGTAGATACGCAGTATTTT. Its protein is CASSWYSGGLVDTQYF.

The chain carries TRBV7-2 and TRBJ1-2, with 8 bases aligning to TRBD1. The V and J ends lost 1 base and 7 bases, in that order; junction bases with no gene match: 8. The length of the CDR3 is 15 residues. CDR1 is SGHTA and CDR2 is FQGNSA in the germline V gene. The CDR3 DNA sequence: TGTGCCAGCAGCTTAGTGGGCAGGGGGCGCGGTGGCTACACCTTC. This sequence encodes CASSLVGRGRGGYTF. Drawing the rest from reference TRBV7-2 and TRBJ1-2, the complete variable domain is GAGVSQSPSNKVTEKGKDVELRCDPISGHTALYWYRQSLGQGLEFLIYFQGNSAPDKSGLPSDRFSAERTGGSVSTLTIQRTQQEDSAVYLCASSLVGRGRGGYTFGSGTRLTVV.

As for this clone: The sample holds other DNA sequences that translate to the same CDR3. The J gene is TRBJ2-3, the V gene TRBV2, with 7 bases matching TRBD2. The V segment lost 4 bases and the J segment 0 bases; nucleotides outside the gene matches: 4. The CDR3 has 15 amino acids. CDR1 and CDR2 (germline): SNHLY, FYNNEI. The CDR3 is CASSGGTTSTDTQYF. The CDR3, as DNA: TGTGCCAGCAGTGGGGGGACTACTAGCACAGATACGCAGTATTTT. Drawing the rest from reference TRBV2 and TRBJ2-3, the complete variable domain is EPEVTQTPSHQVTQMGQEVILRCVPISNHLYFYWYRQILGQKVEFLVSFYNNEISEKSEIFDDQFSVERPDGSNFTLKIRSTKLEDSAMYFCASSGGTTSTDTQYFGPGTRLTVL.

This chain connects TRBV6-2 or TRBV6-3 to TRBJ2-3, with no clear D. Trimming removed 2 bases from V and 4 bases from J, with 10 bases in between. The CDR3 is made up of 14 amino acids. CDR1 and CDR2 from the germline V gene are MNHEY and SVGEGT. The CDR3 DNA reads TGTGCCAGCAGTTACGGCACAAACCCAGATACGCAGTATTTT. It translates to CASSYGTNPDTQYF.

The gene calls are TRBV6-6 and TRBJ1-2; D possibly corresponds to TRBD1 (6 bases). Trimming removed 6 bases from V and 2 bases from J, with 16 bases in between. The CDR3 loop spans 15 amino acids. Germline CDR1 and CDR2: MNHNY and SVGAGI (reference sequence). Written as DNA, the CDR3 is TGTGCCAGCAGCGGGACACTCAAAAGGAACTATGGCTACACCTTC. Protein sequence: CASSGTLKRNYGYTF.

This clone has a single count. The rearrangement uses TRBV19 and TRBJ1-2; TRBD1 is a possible D gene (6 bases). Germline CDR1 and CDR2: LNHDA and SQIVND (reference sequence). V dropped 4 bases and J dropped 2 bases, with 20 bases sitting between them. This CDR3 is 17 amino acids long. The CDR3 DNA sequence: TGTGCCAGTAGTACCCAATCTCCAGCGACAGGAAACTATGGCTACACCTTC. It encodes CASSTQSPATGNYGYTF.

The chain combines TRBV18 with TRBJ1-2; 12 bases fit TRBD1. This CDR3 has 17 residues. V trimming: 2 bases; J trimming: 4 bases; junction bases outside the gene matches: 8. In germline, CDR1 is KGHSH, CDR2 LQKENI. CDR3: CASSPTPGQGAGYGYTF. CDR3 DNA: TGTGCCAGCTCACCAACCCCGGGACAGGGGGCAGGCTATGGCTACACCTTC.